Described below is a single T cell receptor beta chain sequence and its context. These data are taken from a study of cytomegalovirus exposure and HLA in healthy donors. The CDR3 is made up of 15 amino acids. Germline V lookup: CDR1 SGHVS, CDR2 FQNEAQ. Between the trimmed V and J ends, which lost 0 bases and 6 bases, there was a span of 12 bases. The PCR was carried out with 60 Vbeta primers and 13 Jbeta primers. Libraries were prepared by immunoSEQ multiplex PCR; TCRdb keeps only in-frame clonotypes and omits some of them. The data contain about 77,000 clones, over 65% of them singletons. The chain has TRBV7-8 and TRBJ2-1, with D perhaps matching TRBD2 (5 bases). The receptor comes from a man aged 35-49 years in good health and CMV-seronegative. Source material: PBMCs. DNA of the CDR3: TGTGCCAGCAGCTTAGCTATCGGGGTAACCAATGAGCAGTTCTTC. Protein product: CASSLAIGVTNEQFF.